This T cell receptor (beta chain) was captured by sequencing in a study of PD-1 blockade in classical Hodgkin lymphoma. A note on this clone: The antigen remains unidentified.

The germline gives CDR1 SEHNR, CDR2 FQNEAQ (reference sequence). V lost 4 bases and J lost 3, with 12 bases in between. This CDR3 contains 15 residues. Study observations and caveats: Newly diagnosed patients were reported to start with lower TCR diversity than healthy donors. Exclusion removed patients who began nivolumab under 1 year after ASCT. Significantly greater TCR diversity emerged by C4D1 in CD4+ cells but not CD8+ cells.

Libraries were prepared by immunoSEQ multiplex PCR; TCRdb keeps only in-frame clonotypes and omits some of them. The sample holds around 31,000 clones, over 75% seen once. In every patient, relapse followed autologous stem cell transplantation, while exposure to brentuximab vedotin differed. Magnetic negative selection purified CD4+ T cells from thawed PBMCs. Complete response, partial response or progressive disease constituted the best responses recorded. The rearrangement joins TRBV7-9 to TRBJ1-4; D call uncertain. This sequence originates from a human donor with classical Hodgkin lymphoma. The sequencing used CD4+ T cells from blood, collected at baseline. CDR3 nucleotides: TGTGCCAGCAGCTCAAACAGCTTATCTAATGAAAAACTGTTTTTT. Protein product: CASSSNSLSNEKLFF.